These 19 T cell receptor beta chains were sequenced from one sample in a study of identical twins. TCRdb called the 5' RACE reads again in MiXCR, with one record for every CDR3 protein. The sample gives roughly 250,000 distinct CDR3 sequences, around 7.6% of which show up once; about 5.6% is in the top ten. A further study also used this sample, focusing on yellow fever vaccine responses in identical twins.

The sequencing sample was made of CD8+ T cells sorted from blood. These receptors all come from a woman between 18 and 30 years old in good health.

There are a few counts of this clonotype. The V call is TRBV11-1, the J call TRBJ2-2, with 10 bases identical to TRBD1. This CDR3 has 19 amino acids. The J segment lost 3 bases and the V segment lost 0 bases, leaving 10 bases of the junction unmatched. Germline values: CDR1 SGHAT, CDR2 FQDESV (reference sequence). The CDR3 DNA follows: TGTGCCAGCAGCTTAGCTTTCCGGGACAGGGGATCGGACACCGGGGAGCTGTTTTTT. Its translation is CASSLAFRDRGSDTGELFF.

This rearrangement joins TRBV24-1 to TRBJ2-1, with TRBD1 identical over 9 bases. CDR1 and CDR2 (germline): KGHDR, SFDVKD. CDR3 length equals 14 residues. V shed 7 bases and J 9 bases; nucleotides not matched to a gene: 9. The DNA for the CDR3 is TGTGCCACCAGCGAGACAGGGGGTTTGATTGAGCAGTTCTTC. Residues: CATSETGGLIEQFF.

This clonotype has at least ten counts. This chain links TRBV7-8 with TRBJ1-5; a possible D gene is TRBD1 (6 bases). Trimming took off 11 bases at V and 6 bases at J, with 11 bases between the two ends. Per the germline V gene, CDR1 is SGHVS and CDR2 is FQNEAQ. The CDR3 is 11 residues long. CDR3 nucleotide sequence: TGTGCCTCGGGGGCGGGTCAGCCCCAGCATTTT. Its translation is CASGAGQPQHF.

This clonotype was picked up a small number of times. The chain employs TRBV4-1 and TRBJ2-1; D is unclear. This CDR3 contains 13 residues. Trimming took off 0 bases at V and 8 bases at J, with 8 bases between the two ends. CDR1 and CDR2 from the germline V gene are MGHRA and YSYEKL. CDR3 nucleotides: TGCGCCAGCAGCCAAGATGAAATTGATGAGCAGTTCTTC. Its protein is CASSQDEIDEQFF.

This clonotype turned up a few times. The J gene is TRBJ2-1, the V gene TRBV6-4, with D unresolved. Germline CDR1 MRHNA, CDR2 SNTAGT. The CDR3 runs to 13 residues. Trimming removed 2 bases from V and 7 bases from J, with 9 bases in between. The CDR3 DNA is TGTGCCAGCAGTGACGTGGCAGAAAATGAGCAGTTCTTC. As protein: CASSDVAENEQFF.

The sample holds many counts of this clonotype. The chain uses TRBV7-9 and TRBJ2-1; TRBD1 matches at 10 bases. CDR1 SEHNR and CDR2 FQNEAQ come from the germline V gene (reference sequence). The trim removed 4 bases at V and 3 bases at J, leaving 6 bases unmatched. The CDR3 runs to 16 residues. Here the CDR3 DNA reads TGTGCCAGCAGCTACGCCGGGACAGGGGACTACAATGAGCAGTTCTTC. It translates to CASSYAGTGDYNEQFF.

In its sample, this clonotype was seen a few times. V usage is TRBV5-1 and J usage is TRBJ2-5, with 11 bases matching TRBD2. The CDR3 is 15 residues long. Germline V CDR1 and CDR2: SGHRS, YFSETQ. The V and J ends lost 3 bases and 2 bases, in that order; junction bases with no gene match: 3. CDR3 in amino acids: CASSSSGGIQETQYF. The CDR3 DNA reads as TGCGCCAGCAGCTCTAGCGGGGGGATACAAGAGACCCAGTACTTC.

The chain is built from TRBV4-2 and TRBJ2-1; perhaps TRBD2 as D (6 bases). V shed 6 bases and J shed 10 bases, with 13 bases lying between them. The CDR3 covers 12 residues. Germline CDR1 is LGHNA and CDR2 is YNFKEQ. CDR3 loop: CASRSGSPEQFF. CDR3 bases: TGTGCCAGCAGATCCGGGAGCCCCGAGCAGTTCTTC.

This chain joins TRBV2 and TRBJ2-1; TRBD2 matches 8 bases. V was clipped by 10 bases and J by 2 bases; unmatched bases: 4. The CDR3 has 13 residues. In germline, CDR1 is SNHLY, CDR2 FYNNEI. The DNA for the CDR3 is TGTGCCACCTATAGCGGGGCCTACAATGAGCAGTTCTTC. Translating gives CATYSGAYNEQFF.

The sample holds many counts of this clonotype. V is TRBV9 and J is TRBJ2-5, with 7 nucleotides matching TRBD1. CDR3 length equals 16 residues. Germline values: CDR1 SGDLS, CDR2 YYNGEE. Losses at the gene ends were 0 bases for V and 1 base for J; bases not matched to a gene: 6. In DNA, the CDR3 is TGTGCCAGCAGCGTAGGGGACAGCTCGTCCCAAGAGACCCAGTACTTC. Translation: CASSVGDSSSQETQYF. Based on the CDR3 plus reference TRBV9 and TRBJ2-5, the full variable domain is DSGVTQTPKHLITATGQRVTLRCSPRSGDLSVYWYQQSLDQGLQFLIQYYNGEERAKGNILERFSAQQFPDLHSELNLSSLELGDSALYFCASSVGDSSSQETQYFGPGTRLLVL.

There are many counts of this clonotype. The V gene is TRBV28, the J gene TRBJ2-7, with 8 nucleotides matching TRBD2. CDR1 is MDHEN and CDR2 is SYDVKM in the germline V gene. The CDR3 totals 16 residues. The V and J ends lost 4 bases and 4 bases, in that order; junction bases with no gene match: 12. The CDR3 protein is CASSYPQRESEYEQYF. CDR3 sequence (DNA): TGTGCCAGCAGTTACCCGCAGCGGGAGTCTGAATACGAGCAGTACTTC.

This clonotype was detected a few times. V and J are TRBV19 and TRBJ2-3; D uncertain. Trimming cost V 6 bases and J 4 bases, with 14 bases left between them. This CDR3 contains 14 residues. Germline lookup yields CDR1 LNHDA and CDR2 SQIVND (reference sequence). The chain's CDR3 is CASSLRVIADTQYF. DNA of the CDR3: TGTGCCAGTAGCCTCCGGGTTATCGCAGATACGCAGTATTTT.

Many counts were recorded for this clonotype. The chain is built from TRBV7-2 and TRBJ1-1; D gene uncertain. The CDR3 spans 17 residues. CDR1 SGHTA and CDR2 FQGNSA come from the germline V gene. V shed 5 bases and J shed 0 bases, with 19 bases lying between them. CDR3 loop: CASSPGGRLGMNTEAFF. In DNA, the CDR3 is TGTGCCAGCAGCCCCGGCGGACGGCTAGGTATGAACACTGAAGCTTTCTTT.

At least ten counts were recorded for this clonotype. The chain combines TRBV11-2 with TRBJ2-2, with D unclear. The CDR3 runs 20 residues. V was clipped by 0 bases and J by 0 bases, with 20 bases between them. CDR1 SGHAT and CDR2 FQNNGV come from the germline V gene. The CDR3 here is CASSLDGRTRPFANTGELFF. In DNA, the CDR3 is TGTGCCAGCAGCTTAGATGGGCGTACTCGACCGTTCGCGAACACCGGGGAGCTGTTTTTT.

This clonotype was detected a few times. V gene TRBV5-1 combines with J gene TRBJ2-3; D gene uncertain. The CDR3 spans 14 residues. Trimming left V 2 bases short and J 10 bases short, with 17 bases between. Per germline, CDR1 SGHRS and CDR2 YFSETQ. CDR3 coding DNA: TGCGCCAGCAGCTTAGCCCATAGGTGGGTCCCGCAGTATTTT. It codes for CASSLAHRWVPQYF.

V gene TRBV12-5 combines with J gene TRBJ1-1, with 8 bases identical to TRBD1. V was clipped by 6 bases and J by 1 base; unmatched bases: 7. The CDR3 is 15 amino acids. Germline CDR1 and CDR2: LGHNT and FRNRAP. The CDR3 here is CASGSGQGQNTEAFF. DNA of the CDR3: TGTGCTAGTGGCTCTGGACAGGGACAGAACACTGAAGCTTTCTTT.

J is TRBJ2-7 and V is TRBV4-2, with TRBD2 as a possible D gene (5 bases). This CDR3 region has 17 residues. CDR1 and CDR2 (germline): LGHNA, YNFKEQ. V was trimmed by 3 bases and J by 1 base, leaving 19 bases between them. The CDR3 nucleotides are TGTGCCAGCAGCCAGCAAGGAGTACGGGGATTGTCCTACGAGCAGTACTTC. Its protein is CASSQQGVRGLSYEQYF.

This clonotype was detected many times. The gene calls are TRBV9 and TRBJ2-1, with 8 bases aligning to TRBD2. The J segment lost 8 bases and the V segment lost 6 bases, leaving 13 bases of the junction unmatched. This CDR3 is 15 amino acids long. Germline CDR1 and CDR2: SGDLS and YYNGEE. CDR3 coding DNA: TGTGCCAGCACCCCCGGGACTAGAGGGTGGGATGAGCAGTTCTTC. It encodes CASTPGTRGWDEQFF.

This clonotype was counted many times. V is TRBV6-2 or TRBV6-3 and J is TRBJ2-1; D unresolved. V lost 6 bases, J lost 7 bases, and 10 bases lay in between. Germline CDR1 MNHEY, CDR2 SVGEGT. This CDR3 has 12 residues. The CDR3 reads CASRTQINEQFF. In nucleotides, the CDR3 is TGTGCCAGCAGAACCCAGATAAATGAGCAGTTCTTC.